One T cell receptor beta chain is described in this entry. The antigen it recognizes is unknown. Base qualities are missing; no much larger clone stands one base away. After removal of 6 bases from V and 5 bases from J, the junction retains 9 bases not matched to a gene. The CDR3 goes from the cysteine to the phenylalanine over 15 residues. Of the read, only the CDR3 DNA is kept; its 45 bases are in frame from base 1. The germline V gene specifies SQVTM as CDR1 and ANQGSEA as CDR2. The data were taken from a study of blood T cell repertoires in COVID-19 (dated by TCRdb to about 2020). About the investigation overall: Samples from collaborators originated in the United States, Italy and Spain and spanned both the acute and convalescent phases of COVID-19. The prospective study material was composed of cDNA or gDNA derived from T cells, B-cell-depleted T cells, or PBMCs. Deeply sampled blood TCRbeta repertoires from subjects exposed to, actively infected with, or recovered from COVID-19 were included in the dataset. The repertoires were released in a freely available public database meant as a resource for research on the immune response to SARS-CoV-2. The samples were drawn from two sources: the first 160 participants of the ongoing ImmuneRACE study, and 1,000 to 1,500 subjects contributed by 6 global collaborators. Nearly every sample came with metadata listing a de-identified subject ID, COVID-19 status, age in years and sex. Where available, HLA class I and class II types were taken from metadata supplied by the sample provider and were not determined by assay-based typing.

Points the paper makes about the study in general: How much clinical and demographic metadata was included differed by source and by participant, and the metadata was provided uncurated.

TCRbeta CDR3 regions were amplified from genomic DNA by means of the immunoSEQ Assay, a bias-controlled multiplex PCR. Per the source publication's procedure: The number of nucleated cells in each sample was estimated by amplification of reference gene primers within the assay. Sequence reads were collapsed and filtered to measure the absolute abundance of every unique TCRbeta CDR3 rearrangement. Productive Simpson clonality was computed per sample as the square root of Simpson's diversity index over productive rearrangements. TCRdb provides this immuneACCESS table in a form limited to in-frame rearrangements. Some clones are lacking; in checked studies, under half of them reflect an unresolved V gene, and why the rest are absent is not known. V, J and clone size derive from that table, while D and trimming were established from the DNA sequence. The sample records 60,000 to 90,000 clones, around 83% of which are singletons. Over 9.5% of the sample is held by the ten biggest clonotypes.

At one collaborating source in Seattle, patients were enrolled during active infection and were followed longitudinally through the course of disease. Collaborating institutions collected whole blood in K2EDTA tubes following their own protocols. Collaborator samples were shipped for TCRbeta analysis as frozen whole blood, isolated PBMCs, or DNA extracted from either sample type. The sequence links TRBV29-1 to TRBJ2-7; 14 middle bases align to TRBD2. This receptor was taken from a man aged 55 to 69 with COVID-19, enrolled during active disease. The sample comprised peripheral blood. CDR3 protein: CSVAGTSGRTHEQYF. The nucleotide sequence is TGCAGCGTCGCCGGGACTAGCGGGAGAACCCACGAGCAGTACTTC.